The next 12 T cell receptor beta chains were all read from a single sample in a study of blood T cell repertoires in COVID-19. TCRdb keeps only in-frame clones here, not all; method: immunoSEQ multiplex PCR. This table has roughly 250,000 clones, approximately 90% appearing once. Source material: PBMCs or T cells enriched from blood (not recorded which). The receptors stem from a woman aged 45-59 years who had recovered from COVID-19.

The gene calls are TRBV27 and TRBJ2-7; no firm D call. The germline V and J ends were trimmed by 7 bases and 4 bases, with 5 bases remaining between them. CDR3 length: 10 residues. From germline, CDR1 is MNHEY and CDR2 SMNVEV (reference sequence). The CDR3 here is CASILYEQYF. The CDR3 DNA follows: TGTGCCAGCATTCTTTACGAGCAGTACTTC.

The rearrangement uses TRBV28 and TRBJ1-5; TRBD1 might be the D (6 bases). V shed 4 bases and J shed 4 bases, with 20 bases lying between them. The CDR3 contains 17 residues. The germline CDR1 and CDR2 sequences are MDHEN and SYDVKM. As DNA, the CDR3 is TGTGCCAGCAGTTCTCTGGCAGGGGTAAGTGGTAATCAGCCCCAGCATTTT. Encoded protein: CASSSLAGVSGNQPQHF.

V and J are TRBV7-9 and TRBJ2-5; tentative D call: TRBD1 (6 bases). The V end lost 5 bases, the J end lost 1 base, and 11 bases lay between the germline ends. The CDR3 length is 14 residues. The germline CDR1 and CDR2 sequences are SEHNR and FQNEAQ (reference sequence). The CDR3 DNA is TGTGCCAGCAGCCGTGGGGGCACCCAAGAGACCCAGTACTTC. Residues: CASSRGGTQETQYF.

The chain links TRBV6-5 to TRBJ2-7; 13 positions match TRBD2. Germline-derived CDR1 and CDR2 are MNHEY and SVGAGI. The CDR3 contains 14 residues. With 2 bases clipped from V and 7 bases from J, the junction kept 2 bases outside the gene matches. This chain's CDR3 is CASSYTGLAGEQYF. In DNA, the CDR3 is TGTGCCAGCAGTTACACGGGACTAGCGGGAGAGCAGTACTTC.

The gene calls are TRBV4-3 and TRBJ1-4; unclear D gene. Germline V CDR1 and CDR2: LGHNA, YSLEER. V lost 0 bases and J lost 0, with 14 bases in between. The CDR3 totals 18 residues. For the CDR3, the DNA is TGCGCCAGCAGCCAAGATATACAGATTCTTTCAACTAATGAAAAACTGTTTTTT. Protein product: CASSQDIQILSTNEKLFF.

V and J are TRBV19 and TRBJ1-3, with a weak D call TRBD1 (5 bases). This CDR3 contains 18 residues. Germline CDR1 and CDR2: LNHDA and SQIVND (reference sequence). Trimming stripped 7 bases from V and 0 bases from J, with 22 bases between. The CDR3 spells CASTSLTRQISSGNTIYF. Here the CDR3 DNA reads TGTGCCAGTACCTCCTTAACGAGACAGATAAGCTCTGGAAACACCATATATTTT.

The chain couples TRBV10-3 to TRBJ2-7, with 11 bases lining up with TRBD2. The CDR3 totals 16 residues. Germline values: CDR1 ENHRY, CDR2 SYGVKD. V was clipped by 4 bases and J by 4 bases; unmatched bases: 9. CDR3: CAISGDSGRAGYEQYF. The CDR3 coding sequence is TGTGCCATCAGTGGCGATAGCGGGAGGGCCGGGTACGAGCAGTACTTC.

The chain combines TRBV5-1 with TRBJ2-1; 15 bases line up with TRBD2. The V gene's germline CDR1 is SGHRS and CDR2 YFSETQ. The CDR3 extends over 15 amino acids. V lost 3 bases and J lost 8; bases outside the gene matches: 3. The CDR3 here is CASSSGLAGGDEQFF. CDR3 in DNA: TGCGCCAGCAGCTCGGGACTAGCGGGAGGTGATGAGCAGTTCTTC.

Concerning this clone itself: The junction differs from germline at one of its ends, possibly a read error. The CDR3, as DNA: TGCGCCAGCAGCCCGAATGGCGGGGGGTACCATACATTT. It encodes CASSPNGGGYHTF. The gene calls are TRBV5-1 and TRBJ1-3; possibly TRBD1 for D (5 bases). The CDR3 is made up of 13 amino acids. Germline V gene sequence: CDR1 SGHRS, CDR2 YFSETQ.

The chain employs TRBV11-2 and TRBJ2-6, with 12 bases fitting TRBD1. Germline assignment: CDR1 SGHAT and CDR2 FQNNGV. The J segment lost 3 bases and the V segment lost 3 bases, leaving 6 bases of the junction unmatched. The CDR3 has 18 amino acids. The chain's CDR3 is CASSLDGTGGYGANVLTF. In DNA form, the CDR3 reads TGTGCCAGCAGCTTGGACGGGACAGGGGGCTATGGGGCCAACGTCCTGACTTTC.

The V and J genes are TRBV19 and TRBJ2-7, with TRBD2 matching 12 bases. CDR1 and CDR2 from the germline V gene are LNHDA and SQIVND (reference sequence). The V segment lost 6 bases and the J segment 4 bases; nucleotides outside the gene matches: 10. The CDR3 has 16 amino acids. The CDR3 is CASSLGNGLAGYEQYF. The CDR3 DNA reads TGTGCCAGTAGCCTTGGAAATGGACTAGCGGGATACGAGCAGTACTTC.

The chain combines TRBV19 with TRBJ1-2; D gene ambiguous. CDR1 and CDR2 from the germline V gene are LNHDA and SQIVND (reference sequence). V shed 6 bases and J shed 2 bases, with 10 bases lying between them. The CDR3 is made up of 13 amino acids. The CDR3, as DNA: TGTGCCAGTAGGACCCCCGGGAACTATGGCTACACCTTC. This codes for CASRTPGNYGYTF.